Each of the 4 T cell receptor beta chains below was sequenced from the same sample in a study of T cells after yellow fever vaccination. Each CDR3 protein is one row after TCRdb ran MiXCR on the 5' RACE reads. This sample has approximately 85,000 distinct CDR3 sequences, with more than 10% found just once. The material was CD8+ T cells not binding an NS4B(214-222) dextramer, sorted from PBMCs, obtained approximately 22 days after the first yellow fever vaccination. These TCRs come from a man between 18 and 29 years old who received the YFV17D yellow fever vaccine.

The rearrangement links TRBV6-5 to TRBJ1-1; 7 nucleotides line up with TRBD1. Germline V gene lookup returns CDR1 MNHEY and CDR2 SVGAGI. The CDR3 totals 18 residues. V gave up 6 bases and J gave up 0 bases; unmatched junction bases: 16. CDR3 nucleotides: TGTGCCAGCAGACCCCCGGGACAGATTTTTTTAATGAACACTGAAGCTTTCTTT. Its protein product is CASRPPGQIFLMNTEAFF.

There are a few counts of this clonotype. CDR3 residues: CASSPGQSQAENIQYF. The CDR3 DNA sequence: TGCGCCAGCAGCCCCGGACAATCCCAAGCAGAAAACATTCAGTACTTC. The gene calls are TRBV4-1 and TRBJ2-4; the D gene is possibly TRBD1 (5 bases). This CDR3 spans 16 amino acids. The germline gives CDR1 MGHRA, CDR2 YSYEKL. V was clipped by 4 bases and J by 5 bases, with 18 bases between them.

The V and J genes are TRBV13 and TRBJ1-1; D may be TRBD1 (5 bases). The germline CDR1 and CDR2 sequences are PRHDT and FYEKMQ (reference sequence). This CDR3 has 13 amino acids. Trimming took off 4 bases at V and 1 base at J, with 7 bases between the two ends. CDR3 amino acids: CASSSGGNTEAFF. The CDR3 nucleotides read TGTGCCAGCAGCTCGGGGGGGAACACTGAAGCTTTCTTT.

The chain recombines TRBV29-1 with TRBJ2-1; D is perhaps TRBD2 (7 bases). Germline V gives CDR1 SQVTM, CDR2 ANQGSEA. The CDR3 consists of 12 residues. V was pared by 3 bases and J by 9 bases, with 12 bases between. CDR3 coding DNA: TGCAGCGTTGATTGGGGGGGCGGTGAGCAGTTCTTC. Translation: CSVDWGGGEQFF.